This record concerns one T cell receptor beta chain sequence. Antigen: not known. These data belong to a study of blood T cells in healthy people across ages. Findings of the study overall: PBMC samples, being unsorted, prevented any conclusive comparison of naive and antigen-experienced cells.

Then a second PCR, running about 7 to 11 cycles, was carried out with a sample-barcoded 5' primer and a J-beta primer mix. Each cDNA molecule, via a template-switch adaptor with 12 random nucleotides, was tagged. There were at least 2.5 million CDR3-containing paired-end reads obtained from each sample. TCRdb re-derived calls from the 5' RACE reads in MiXCR, one entry per CDR3 protein. The sample holds 650,000 to 700,000 distinct CDR3 sequences, about 51% seen once. Input material: blood. The clonotype comes from an elderly woman in good health.

CDR3 in DNA: TGCAGTGCGCCGGGGACAGCTAACTATGGCTACACCTTC. Protein: CSAPGTANYGYTF. This rearrangement joins TRBV20-1 to TRBJ1-2; 7 bases line up with TRBD1. V lost 6 bases to trimming and J lost 0 bases; unmatched junction nucleotides: 4. The CDR3 has 13 amino acids. CDR1 is DFQATT and CDR2 is SNEGSKA in the germline V gene (reference sequence).